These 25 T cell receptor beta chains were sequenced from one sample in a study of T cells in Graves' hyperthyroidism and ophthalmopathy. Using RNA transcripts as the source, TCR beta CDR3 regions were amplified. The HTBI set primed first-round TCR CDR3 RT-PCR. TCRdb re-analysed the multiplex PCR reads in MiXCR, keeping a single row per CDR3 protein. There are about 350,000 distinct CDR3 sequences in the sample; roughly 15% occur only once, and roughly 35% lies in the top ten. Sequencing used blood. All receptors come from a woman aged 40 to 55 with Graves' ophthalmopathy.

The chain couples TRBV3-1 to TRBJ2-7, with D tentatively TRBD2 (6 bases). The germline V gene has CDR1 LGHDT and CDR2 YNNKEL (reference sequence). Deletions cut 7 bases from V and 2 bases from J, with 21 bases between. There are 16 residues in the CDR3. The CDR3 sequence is CASTASGAFSPYEQYF. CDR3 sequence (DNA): TGTGCCAGCACCGCATCGGGAGCTTTTTCCCCCTACGAGCAGTACTTC.

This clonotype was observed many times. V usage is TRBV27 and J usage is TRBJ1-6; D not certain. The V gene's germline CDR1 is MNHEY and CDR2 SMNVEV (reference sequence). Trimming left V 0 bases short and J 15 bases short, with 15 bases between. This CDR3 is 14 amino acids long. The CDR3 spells CASSLSWGLSDLHF. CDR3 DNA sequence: TGTGCCAGCAGTTTATCATGGGGTCTTAGTGACCTCCACTTT.

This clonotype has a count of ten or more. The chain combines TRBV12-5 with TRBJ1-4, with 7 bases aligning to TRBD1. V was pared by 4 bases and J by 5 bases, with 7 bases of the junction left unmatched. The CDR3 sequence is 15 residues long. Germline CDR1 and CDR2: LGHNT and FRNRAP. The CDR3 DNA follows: TGTGCTAGTGGTTACGGGGACAGTAGGAATGAAAAACTGTTTTTT. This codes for CASGYGDSRNEKLFF.

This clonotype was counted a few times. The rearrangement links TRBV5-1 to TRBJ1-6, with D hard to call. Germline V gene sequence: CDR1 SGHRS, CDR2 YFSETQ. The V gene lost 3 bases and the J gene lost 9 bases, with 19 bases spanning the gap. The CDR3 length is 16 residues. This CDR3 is CASSWGTREGGSPLHF. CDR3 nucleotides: TGCGCCAGCAGCTGGGGAACCCGGGAAGGTGGTTCACCCCTCCACTTT.

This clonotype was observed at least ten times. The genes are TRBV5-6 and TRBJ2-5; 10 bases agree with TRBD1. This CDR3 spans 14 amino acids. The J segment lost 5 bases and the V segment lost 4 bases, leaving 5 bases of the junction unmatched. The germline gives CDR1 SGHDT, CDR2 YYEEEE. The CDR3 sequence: CASSRGQGWETQYF. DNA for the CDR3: TGTGCCAGCAGCAGGGGACAGGGGTGGGAGACCCAGTACTTC.

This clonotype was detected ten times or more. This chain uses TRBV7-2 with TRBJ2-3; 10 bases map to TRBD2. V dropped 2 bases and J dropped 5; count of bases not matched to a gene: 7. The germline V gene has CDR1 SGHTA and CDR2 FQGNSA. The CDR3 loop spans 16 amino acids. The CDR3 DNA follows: TGTGCCAGCAGCTTACGGCTAGCGGGGGAGTTAGATACGCAGTATTTT. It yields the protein CASSLRLAGELDTQYF.

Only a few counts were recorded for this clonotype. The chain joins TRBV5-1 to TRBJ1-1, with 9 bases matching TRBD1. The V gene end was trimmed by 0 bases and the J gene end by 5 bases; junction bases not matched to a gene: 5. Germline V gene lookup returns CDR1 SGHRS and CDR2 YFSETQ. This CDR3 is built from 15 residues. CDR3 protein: CASSLVGQGDTEAFF. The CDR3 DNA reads TGCGCCAGCAGCTTGGTGGGACAGGGAGATACTGAAGCTTTCTTT.

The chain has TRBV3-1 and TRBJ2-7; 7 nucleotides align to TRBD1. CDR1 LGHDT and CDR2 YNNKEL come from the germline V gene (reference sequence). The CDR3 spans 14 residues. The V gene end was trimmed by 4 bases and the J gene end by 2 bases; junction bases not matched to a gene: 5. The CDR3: CASSPPGTAYEQYF. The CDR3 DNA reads TGTGCCAGCAGCCCACCAGGGACAGCCTACGAGCAGTACTTC.

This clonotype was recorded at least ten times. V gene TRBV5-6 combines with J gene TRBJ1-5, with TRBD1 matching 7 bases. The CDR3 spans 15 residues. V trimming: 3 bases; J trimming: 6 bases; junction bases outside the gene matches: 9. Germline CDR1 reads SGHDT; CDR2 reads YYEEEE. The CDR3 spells CASSSRQGGGQPQHF. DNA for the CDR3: TGTGCCAGCAGCTCCCGACAGGGCGGGGGTCAGCCCCAGCATTTT.

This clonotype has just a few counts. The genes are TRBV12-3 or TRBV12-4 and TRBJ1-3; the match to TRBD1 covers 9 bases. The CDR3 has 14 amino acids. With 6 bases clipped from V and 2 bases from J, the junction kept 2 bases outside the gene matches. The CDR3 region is CASRRTGAGNTIYF. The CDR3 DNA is TGTGCCAGCAGACGGACAGGGGCTGGAAACACCATATATTTT.

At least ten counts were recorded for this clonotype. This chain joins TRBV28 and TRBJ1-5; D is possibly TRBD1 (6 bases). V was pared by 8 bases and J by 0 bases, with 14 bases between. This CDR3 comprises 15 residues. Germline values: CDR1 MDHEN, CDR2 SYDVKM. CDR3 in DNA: TGTGCCAGCGGGGGCGGGGGGCCTAGCAATCAGCCCCAGCATTTT. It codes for CASGGGGPSNQPQHF. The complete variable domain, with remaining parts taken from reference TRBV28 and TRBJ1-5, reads DVKVTQSSRYLVKRTGEKVFLECVQDMDHENMFWYRQDPGLGLRLIYFSYDVKMKEKGDIPEGYSVSREKKERFSLILESASTNQTSMYLCASGGGGPSNQPQHFGDGTRLSIL.

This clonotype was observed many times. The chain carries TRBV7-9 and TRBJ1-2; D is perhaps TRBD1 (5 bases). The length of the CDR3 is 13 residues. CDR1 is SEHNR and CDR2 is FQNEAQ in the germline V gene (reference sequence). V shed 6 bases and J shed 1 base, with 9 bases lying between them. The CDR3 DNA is TGTGCCAGCAGACACGACAGTAACTATGGCTACACCTTC. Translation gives CASRHDSNYGYTF.

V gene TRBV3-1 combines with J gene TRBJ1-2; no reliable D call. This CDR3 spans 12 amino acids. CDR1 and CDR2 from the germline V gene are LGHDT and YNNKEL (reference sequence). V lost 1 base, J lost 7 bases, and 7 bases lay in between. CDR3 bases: TGTGCCAGCAGCCAAGGGTCGGCTGGCTACACCTTC. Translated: CASSQGSAGYTF.

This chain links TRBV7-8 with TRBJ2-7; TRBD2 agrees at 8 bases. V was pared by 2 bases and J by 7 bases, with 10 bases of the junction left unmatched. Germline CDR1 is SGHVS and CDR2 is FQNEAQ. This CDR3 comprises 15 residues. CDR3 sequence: CASSLPPGRAREQYF. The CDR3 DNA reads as TGTGCCAGCAGCTTACCCCCCGGGAGGGCTAGGGAGCAGTACTTC.

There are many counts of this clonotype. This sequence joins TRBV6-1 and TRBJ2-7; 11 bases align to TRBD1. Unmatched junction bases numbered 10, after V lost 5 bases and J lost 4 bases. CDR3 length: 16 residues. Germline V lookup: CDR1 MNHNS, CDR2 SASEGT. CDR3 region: CASSPAPGQGAYEQYF. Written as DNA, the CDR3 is TGTGCCAGCAGTCCCGCTCCTGGACAGGGGGCATACGAGCAGTACTTC.

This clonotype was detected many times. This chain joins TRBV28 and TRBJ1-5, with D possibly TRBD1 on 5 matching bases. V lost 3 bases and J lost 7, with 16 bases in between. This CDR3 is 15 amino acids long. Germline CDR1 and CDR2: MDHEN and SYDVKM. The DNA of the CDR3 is TGTGCCAGCAGTTTGAGGACAAAAAAGTTCCAGCCCCAGCATTTT. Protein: CASSLRTKKFQPQHF.

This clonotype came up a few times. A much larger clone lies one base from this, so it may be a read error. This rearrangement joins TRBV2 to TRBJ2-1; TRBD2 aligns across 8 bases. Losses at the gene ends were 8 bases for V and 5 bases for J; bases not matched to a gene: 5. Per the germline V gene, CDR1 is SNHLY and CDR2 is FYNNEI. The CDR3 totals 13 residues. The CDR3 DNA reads TGTGCCAGCGGACTAGCCAGCAACAATGAGCAGTTCTTC. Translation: CASGLASNNEQFF.

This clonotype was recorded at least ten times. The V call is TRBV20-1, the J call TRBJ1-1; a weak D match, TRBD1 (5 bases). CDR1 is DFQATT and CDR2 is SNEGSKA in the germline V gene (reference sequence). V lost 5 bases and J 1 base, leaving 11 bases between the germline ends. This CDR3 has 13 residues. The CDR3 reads CSALLTANTEAFF. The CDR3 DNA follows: TGCAGTGCTTTATTGACAGCGAACACTGAAGCTTTCTTT.

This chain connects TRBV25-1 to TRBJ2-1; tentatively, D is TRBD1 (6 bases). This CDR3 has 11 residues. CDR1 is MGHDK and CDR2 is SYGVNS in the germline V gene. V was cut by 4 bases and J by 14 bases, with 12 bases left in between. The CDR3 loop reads CASSGHREEFF. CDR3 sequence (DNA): TGTGCCAGCAGTGGACACAGGGAAGAGTTCTTC.

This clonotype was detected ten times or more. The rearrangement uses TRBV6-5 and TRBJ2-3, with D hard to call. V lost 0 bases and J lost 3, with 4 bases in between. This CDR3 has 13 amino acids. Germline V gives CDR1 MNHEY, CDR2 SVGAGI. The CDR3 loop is CASSYSETDTQYF. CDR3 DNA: TGTGCCAGCAGTTACTCCGAAACAGATACGCAGTATTTT.

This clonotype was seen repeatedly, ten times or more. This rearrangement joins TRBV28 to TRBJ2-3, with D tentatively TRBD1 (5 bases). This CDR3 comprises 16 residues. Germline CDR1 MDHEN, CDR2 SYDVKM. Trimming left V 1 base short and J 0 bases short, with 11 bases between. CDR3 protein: CASSLLTEVSTDTQYF. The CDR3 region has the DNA TGTGCCAGCAGTTTATTGACAGAGGTCAGCACAGATACGCAGTATTTT.

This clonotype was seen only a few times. CDR3 DNA: TGCAGTGCTAGGGTGGGAAGGGGGCCTCGTCCCCAGTACTTC. It encodes CSARVGRGPRPQYF. V gene TRBV20-1 combines with J gene TRBJ2-5, with 7 bases fitting TRBD1. This CDR3 spans 14 amino acids. The germline gives CDR1 DFQATT, CDR2 SNEGSKA (reference sequence). V was clipped by 3 bases and J by 9 bases; unmatched bases: 13.

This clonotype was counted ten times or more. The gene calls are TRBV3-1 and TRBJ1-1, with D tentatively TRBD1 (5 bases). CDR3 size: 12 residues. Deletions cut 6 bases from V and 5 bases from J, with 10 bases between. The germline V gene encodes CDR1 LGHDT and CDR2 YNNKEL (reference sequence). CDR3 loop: CASSPGGTEAFF. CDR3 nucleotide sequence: TGTGCCAGCAGTCCCGGGGGAACTGAAGCTTTCTTT.

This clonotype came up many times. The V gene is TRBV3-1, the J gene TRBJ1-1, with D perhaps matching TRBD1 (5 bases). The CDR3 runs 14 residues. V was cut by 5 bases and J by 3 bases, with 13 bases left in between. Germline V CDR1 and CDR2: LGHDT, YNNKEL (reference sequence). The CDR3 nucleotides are TGTGCCAGCAGCTTTCAGGGAGGCTACACTGAAGCTTTCTTT. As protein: CASSFQGGYTEAFF.

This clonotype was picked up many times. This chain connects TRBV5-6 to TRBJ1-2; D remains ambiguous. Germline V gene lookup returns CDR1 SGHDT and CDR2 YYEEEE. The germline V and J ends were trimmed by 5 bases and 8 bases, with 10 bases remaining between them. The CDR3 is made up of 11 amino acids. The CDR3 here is CASSREGGYTF. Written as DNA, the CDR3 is TGTGCCAGCAGTCGGGAGGGCGGCTACACCTTC.